This T cell receptor (beta chain) comes out of a study of blood T cell repertoires in COVID-19. In the source study's methods: Amplification with reference gene primers provided the estimates of nucleated cell counts. Generated by immunoSEQ multiplex PCR, the TCRdb table keeps only in-frame clones and is missing some. V and J calls and clone size come straight from that table; D and trimming were deduced from the DNA. Among around 230,000 clones listed, 80% to 90% were seen once. This CDR3 has 15 residues. CDR1 is SGHTA, CDR2 FQGNSA, per germline. The V end was cut by 0 bases, the J end by 2 bases, with 11 bases between.

The gene calls are TRBV7-2 and TRBJ2-7, with a weak D call TRBD2 (5 bases). The receptor was derived from a man aged 35-49 years who had recovered from COVID-19. Sequenced: PBMCs or T cells enriched from blood (not recorded which). The DNA of the CDR3 is TGTGCCAGCAGCTTAGCGGCTAGCTACACCTACGAGCAGTACTTC. Translated: CASSLAASYTYEQYF.